This TCR beta chain was observed in a study of cytomegalovirus exposure and HLA in healthy donors. Whole-study context: The roughly 120 validation repertoires were reported in a later analysis to have been generated on the same platform as the approximately 700 first-cohort repertoires.

Generated by immunoSEQ multiplex PCR, the TCRdb table keeps only in-frame clones and is missing some. The table lists fewer than 200,000 clones, more than 75% of them singletons. Overall study findings and caveats: In vitro work confirmed that a few CMV-associated chains recognize CMV antigens. The study flagged 150 to 200 TCR beta chains as cytomegalovirus-associated.

While the first cohort had 500 to 700 subjects, the donors belonged to the separate validation cohort of 100 to 150 subjects. The V end lost 6 bases, the J end lost 1 base, and 16 bases lay between the germline ends. CDR3 length: 15 amino acids. Germline V gene sequence: CDR1 SGHAT, CDR2 FQNNGV. The count of this clone is one. What it recognizes is unknown. This receptor was identified in a woman aged 25 to 39 in good health and CMV-seronegative. The specimen sequenced was PBMCs. The chain uses TRBV11-2 and TRBJ2-7; possible D gene TRBD1, 6 bases. The CDR3 protein is CASRGNRVESYEQYF. CDR3 DNA: TGTGCCAGCAGGGGGAACAGGGTGGAATCCTACGAGCAGTACTTC.